Listed below are T cell receptor beta chains from one sample, sequenced in a study of cytomegalovirus exposure and HLA in healthy donors. Clones were sequenced by immunoSEQ multiplex PCR, and TCRdb holds only the in-frame ones, with some missing. The data contain about 180,000 clones, 70% to 80% of them seen just once; the ten biggest clones take up about 1.5%. Sequenced input: PBMCs. The receptors were gathered from a man younger than 35 in good health and CMV-seronegative. CDR3s leave out the opening cysteine and the closing phenylalanine or tryptophan. Expanded clones are given a class, and other clones once, few, many or no size at all.

clone_size | v_call | cdr3_aa
NA | TRBV10-3 | AISEASGGTQY
NA | TRBV7-9 | ASSLEGPPYEQY
NA | TRBV4-2 | ASSQGTSGSGTDTQY
few | TRBV5-5 | ASPLLAGPTSTDTQY
NA | TRBV5-6 | ASSLTGGNQPQH
few | TRBV5-1 | ASSLEKINQPQH
NA | TRBV19 | ASSIPGGVYEQY
NA | TRBV15 | ATSRDFAVGNTIY
NA | TRBV11-3 | ASSLQGQGIAGANVLT
NA | TRBV19 | ASSGRGGEDTEAF
NA | TRBV6-5 | ASRRTGGNQPQH
NA | TRBV6-5 | ASSRYPGNYGYT
NA | TRBV19 | ASSTSTQGWEKLF
NA | TRBV29-1 | SAGTSGAEAF
once | TRBV10-3 | AISESDSSDTQY
NA | TRBV7-9 | ASSFPGNTEAF
NA | TRBV29-1 | SVLTGGRFEQY
once | TRBV27 | ASSLGSGVSEAF
few | TRBV15 | ATRKQGETGELF
NA | TRBV27 | ASSQVLRARGTDTQY
NA | TRBV5-1 | ASSLDRGLEEGYT
NA | TRBV6-7 | AAWSRDISNQPQH
NA | TRBV19 | ASRDRDYSNQPQH
few | TRBV4-3 | ASSPGQGAWKLF
NA | TRBV13 | ASSLSGSGGHEQF
NA | TRBV14 | ASSDPTGTLQETQY
few | TRBV30 | AWSTQGTGELF
NA | TRBV28 | ASRSRDRGLTNEKLF
NA | TRBV6-5 | ASSDATGIYGYT
NA | TRBV5-1 | ASSFSHTSTYEQY
NA | TRBV27 | ASGTGNSQPQH